The next 8 T cell receptor beta chains were all read from a single sample in a study of blood T cell repertoires in COVID-19. Sequencing was performed with immunoSEQ multiplex PCR; in TCRdb, only in-frame clones are kept and a portion is missing. This table has approximately 500,000 clones, roughly 89% appearing once. Sequences were obtained from peripheral blood. These receptors all stem from a woman aged 45-59 years with COVID-19, enrolled during active disease.

The rearrangement uses TRBV11-2 and TRBJ2-1; the D gene is possibly TRBD1 (6 bases). In germline, CDR1 is SGHAT, CDR2 FQNNGV. The CDR3 length is 14 residues. The V and J ends lost 4 bases and 0 bases respectively, with 7 bases between them. DNA for the CDR3: TGTGCCAGCAGCTGGACAGCCTCCTACAATGAGCAGTTCTTC. Its protein is CASSWTASYNEQFF.

This chain connects TRBV7-8 to TRBJ2-1, with 8 bases lining up with TRBD2. The CDR3 runs to 13 residues. Germline-derived CDR1 and CDR2 are SGHVS and FQNEAQ. The ends lost 4 bases at V and 8 bases at J; junction bases unmatched: 4. The CDR3 spells CASSYFSGDEQFF. In nucleotides, the CDR3 is TGTGCCAGCAGCTACTTTAGCGGGGATGAGCAGTTCTTC.

This chain joins TRBV6-2 or TRBV6-3 and TRBJ1-4, with 7 bases lining up with TRBD1. V gave up 6 bases and J gave up 10 bases; unmatched junction bases: 14. Germline V gives CDR1 MNHEY, CDR2 SVGEGT. This CDR3 is 15 amino acids long. The chain's CDR3 is CASSTPGQISGKLFF. The CDR3 DNA sequence: TGTGCCAGCAGCACCCCGGGACAGATTAGCGGAAAACTGTTTTTT.

This chain uses TRBV5-1 with TRBJ1-5, with D unresolved. The CDR3 covers 14 residues. V was clipped by 0 bases and J by 6 bases, with 10 bases between them. Germline CDR1 and CDR2: SGHRS and YFSETQ. CDR3 sequence reads: CASSLDAVAQPQHF. The CDR3, as DNA: TGCGCCAGCAGCTTGGATGCAGTCGCTCAGCCCCAGCATTTT.

The chain links TRBV12-3 or TRBV12-4 to TRBJ1-2; 7 positions agree with TRBD1. After removal of 5 bases from V and 6 bases from J, the junction contained 6 bases not matched to a gene. The CDR3 is 13 residues long. The CDR3 is CASSLDREDGYTF. The CDR3 region has the DNA TGTGCCAGCAGTCTCGACAGGGAAGATGGCTACACCTTC.

This sequence joins TRBV18 and TRBJ2-3; 13 bases agree with TRBD2. J lost 2 bases, V lost 6 bases, and 11 bases had no gene match. The CDR3 runs to 18 residues. CDR1 is KGHSH, CDR2 LQKENI, per germline. The CDR3: CASSPGLAGQGSTDTQYF. The CDR3 DNA reads TGTGCCAGCTCGCCGGGACTAGCGGGACAAGGCTCCACAGATACGCAGTATTTT.

This chain connects TRBV18 to TRBJ2-1; 9 bases align to TRBD2. The CDR3 has 16 residues. The V segment lost 5 bases and the J segment 2 bases; nucleotides outside the gene matches: 7. Per germline, CDR1 KGHSH and CDR2 LQKENI. Here the CDR3 reads CASSSSGVGTYNEQFF. The CDR3 DNA follows: TGTGCCAGCTCATCTAGCGGGGTAGGGACCTACAATGAGCAGTTCTTC.

The rearrangement joins TRBV5-1 to TRBJ2-7; 7 bases are shared with TRBD2. V shed 0 bases, J shed 2 bases, and the junction held 11 bases outside the gene matches. CDR1 and CDR2 (germline): SGHRS, YFSETQ. The CDR3 extends over 17 amino acids. The CDR3 region is CASSLGTSFASPYEQYF. CDR3 DNA: TGCGCCAGCAGCTTGGGGACTAGTTTCGCTTCTCCCTACGAGCAGTACTTC.